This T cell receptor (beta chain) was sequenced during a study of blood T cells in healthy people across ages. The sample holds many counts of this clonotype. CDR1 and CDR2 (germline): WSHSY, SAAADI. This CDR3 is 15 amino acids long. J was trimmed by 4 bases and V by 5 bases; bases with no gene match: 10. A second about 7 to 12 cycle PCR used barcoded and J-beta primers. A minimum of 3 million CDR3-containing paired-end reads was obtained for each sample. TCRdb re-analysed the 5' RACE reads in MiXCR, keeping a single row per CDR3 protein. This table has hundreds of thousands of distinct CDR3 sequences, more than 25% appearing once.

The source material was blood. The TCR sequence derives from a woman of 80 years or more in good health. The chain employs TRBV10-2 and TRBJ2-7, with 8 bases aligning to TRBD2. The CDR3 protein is CASSYRGGGLYEQYF. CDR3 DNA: TGCGCCAGCAGTTACCGGGGCGGGGGGCTTTACGAGCAGTACTTC.